This T cell receptor (beta chain) is from a study of blood T cell repertoires in COVID-19. About the study: Donors in the United States, Italy and Spain gave samples during acute or convalescent COVID-19. From T cells, B-cell-depleted T cells, or PBMCs came the material, which was cDNA or gDNA.

As to this clone: An end of the junction does not agree with germline; a read error may underlie this.

Original methodology: The assay estimated nucleated cells by amplifying reference gene primers. The method was immunoSEQ multiplex PCR; TCRdb's version includes in-frame clones alone and lacks a portion of them. That table supplies the V and J calls and clone size; D and trimming were determined from the DNA. The repertoire holds some 200,000 clones, with 92% as singletons. Germline assignment: CDR1 SGHTA and CDR2 FQGTGA. This CDR3 region has 13 residues. The sequenced material came from peripheral blood. The source of this sequence is a young man with acute or convalescent COVID-19. V and J are TRBV7-3 and TRBJ2-3; 9 bases line up with TRBD2. The CDR3 DNA is TGTGCCAGCAGCTTCAGAGCGGGAGGCCCCGAATTTTTT. It is translated as CASSFRAGGPEFF.